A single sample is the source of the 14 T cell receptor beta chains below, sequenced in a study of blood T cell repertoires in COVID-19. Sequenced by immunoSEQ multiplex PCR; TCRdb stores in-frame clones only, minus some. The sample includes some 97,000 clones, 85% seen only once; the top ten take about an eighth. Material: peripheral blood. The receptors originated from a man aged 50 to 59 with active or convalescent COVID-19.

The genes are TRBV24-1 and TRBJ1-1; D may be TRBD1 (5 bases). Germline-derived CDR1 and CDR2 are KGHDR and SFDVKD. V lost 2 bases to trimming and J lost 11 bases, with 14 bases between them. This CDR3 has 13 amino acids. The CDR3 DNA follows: TGTGCCACCAGTGATTCGGGTTTTGGGGCCGCTTTCTTT. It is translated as CATSDSGFGAAFF.

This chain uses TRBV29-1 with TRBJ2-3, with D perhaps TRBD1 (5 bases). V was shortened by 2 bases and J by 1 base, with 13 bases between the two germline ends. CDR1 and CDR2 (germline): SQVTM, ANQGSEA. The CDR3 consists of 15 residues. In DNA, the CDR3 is TGCAGCGTTGAACGTATTCTGGGGCGCACAGATACGCAGTATTTT. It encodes CSVERILGRTDTQYF.

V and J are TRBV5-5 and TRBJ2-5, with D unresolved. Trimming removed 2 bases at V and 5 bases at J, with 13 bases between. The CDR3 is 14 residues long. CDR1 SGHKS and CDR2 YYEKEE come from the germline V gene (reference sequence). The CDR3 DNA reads TGTGCCAGCAGCTTATTCCCGGAGATGGAGACCCAGTACTTC. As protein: CASSLFPEMETQYF.

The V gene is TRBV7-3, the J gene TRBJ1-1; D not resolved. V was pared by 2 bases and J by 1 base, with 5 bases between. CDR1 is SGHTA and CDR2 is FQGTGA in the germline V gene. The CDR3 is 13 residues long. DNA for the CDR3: TGTGCCAGCAGCTTAGAGGCGAACACTGAAGCTTTCTTT. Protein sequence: CASSLEANTEAFF.

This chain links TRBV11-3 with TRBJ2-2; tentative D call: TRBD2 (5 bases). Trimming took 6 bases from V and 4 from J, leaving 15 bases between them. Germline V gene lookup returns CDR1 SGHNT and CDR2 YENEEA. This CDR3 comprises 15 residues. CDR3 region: CASRAPAGATGELFF. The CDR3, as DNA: TGTGCCAGCAGGGCGCCCGCGGGTGCCACCGGGGAGCTGTTTTTT.

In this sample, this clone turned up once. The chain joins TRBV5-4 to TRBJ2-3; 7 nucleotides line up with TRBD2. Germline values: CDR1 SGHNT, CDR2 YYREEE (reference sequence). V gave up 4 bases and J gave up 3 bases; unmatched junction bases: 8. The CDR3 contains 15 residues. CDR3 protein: CASSPREYGTDTQYF. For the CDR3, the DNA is TGTGCCAGCAGCCCGCGGGAGTACGGGACAGATACGCAGTATTTT.

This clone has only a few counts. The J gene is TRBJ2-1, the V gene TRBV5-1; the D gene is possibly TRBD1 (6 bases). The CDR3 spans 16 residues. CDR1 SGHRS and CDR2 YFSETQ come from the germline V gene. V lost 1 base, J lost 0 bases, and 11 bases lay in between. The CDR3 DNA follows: TGCGCCAGCAGCTTGCCAAAGGGGGTCTCCTACAATGAGCAGTTCTTC. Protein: CASSLPKGVSYNEQFF. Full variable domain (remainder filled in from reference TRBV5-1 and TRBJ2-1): KAGVTQTPRYLIKTRGQQVTLSCSPISGHRSVSWYQQTPGQGLQFLFEYFSETQRNKGNFPGRFSGRQFSNSRSEMNVSTLELGDSALYLCASSLPKGVSYNEQFFGPGTRLTVL.

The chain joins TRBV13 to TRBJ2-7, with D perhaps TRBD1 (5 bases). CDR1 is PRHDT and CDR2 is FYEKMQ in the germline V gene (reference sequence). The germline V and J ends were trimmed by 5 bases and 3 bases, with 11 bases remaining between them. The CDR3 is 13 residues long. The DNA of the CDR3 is TGTGCCAGCAGCCGTGGACATAACTACGAGCAGTACTTC. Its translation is CASSRGHNYEQYF.

The chain's CDR3 is CASSRGRTSNTQYF. CDR3 DNA sequence: TGTGCCAGTAGTCGCGGGAGGACGTCAAATACGCAGTATTTT. The V gene is TRBV19, the J gene TRBJ2-3; 8 nucleotides agree with TRBD2. Germline lookup yields CDR1 LNHDA and CDR2 SQIVND (reference sequence). J was trimmed by 7 bases and V by 5 bases; bases with no gene match: 8. The CDR3 sequence is 14 residues long.

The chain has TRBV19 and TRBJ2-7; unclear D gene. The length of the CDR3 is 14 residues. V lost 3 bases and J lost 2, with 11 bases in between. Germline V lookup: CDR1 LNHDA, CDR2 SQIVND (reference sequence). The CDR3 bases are TGTGCCAGTAGTATGATTCTGGCACCCTACGAGCAGTACTTC. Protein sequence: CASSMILAPYEQYF. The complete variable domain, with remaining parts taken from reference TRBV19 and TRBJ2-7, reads DGGITQSPKYLFRKEGQNVTLSCEQNLNHDAMYWYRQDPGQGLRLIYYSQIVNDFQKGDIAEGYSVSREKKESFPLTVTSAQKNPTAFYLCASSMILAPYEQYFGPGTRLTVT.

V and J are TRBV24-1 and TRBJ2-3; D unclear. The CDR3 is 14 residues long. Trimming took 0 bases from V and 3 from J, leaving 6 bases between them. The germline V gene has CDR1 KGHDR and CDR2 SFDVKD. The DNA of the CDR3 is TGTGCCACCAGTGATTTGCCGACTACAGATACGCAGTATTTT. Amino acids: CATSDLPTTDTQYF.

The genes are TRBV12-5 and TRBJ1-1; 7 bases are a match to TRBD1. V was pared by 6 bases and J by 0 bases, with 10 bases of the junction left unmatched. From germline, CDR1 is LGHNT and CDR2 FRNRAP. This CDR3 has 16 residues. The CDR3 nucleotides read TGTGCTAGTGGCTCCGGACAGGTTACCATGAACACTGAAGCTTTCTTT. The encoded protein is CASGSGQVTMNTEAFF.

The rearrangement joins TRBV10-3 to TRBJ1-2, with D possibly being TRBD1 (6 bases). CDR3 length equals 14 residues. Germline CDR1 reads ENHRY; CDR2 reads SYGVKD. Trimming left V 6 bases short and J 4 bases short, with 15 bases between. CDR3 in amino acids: CAIRSSGQSYGYTF. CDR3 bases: TGTGCCATCAGGTCTTCCGGACAGTCCTATGGCTACACCTTC.

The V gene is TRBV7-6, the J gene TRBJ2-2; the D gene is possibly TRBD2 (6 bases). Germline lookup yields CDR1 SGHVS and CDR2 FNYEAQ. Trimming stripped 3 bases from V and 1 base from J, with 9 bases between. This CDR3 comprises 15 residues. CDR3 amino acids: CASSFSSGNTGELFF. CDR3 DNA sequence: TGTGCCAGCAGCTTCAGTAGCGGGAACACCGGGGAGCTGTTTTTT.